Here is one T cell receptor beta chain with its context. As yet, its antigen is unknown. This specimen comes from a study of CD8 T cells in ankylosing spondylitis. General study results and limits: Some motif variants had been reported before (in reactive arthritis synovial fluid and blood). As reported, disease-linked clones showed significant enrichment in matched ankylosing spondylitis synovial fluid. Characteristic of ankylosing spondylitis blood, it appeared, was a TCR beta motif comprising several highly homologous variants. In peripheral blood, disease-linked CD8+ clones occurred at relatively low frequencies.

V dropped 4 bases and J dropped 8; count of bases not matched to a gene: 10. CDR1 and CDR2 (germline): SGHTA, FQGNSA. The CDR3 length is 15 residues. Libraries for TCR beta were made by quantitative 5'-RACE with molecular barcodes. MiXCR, run by TCRdb on the 5' RACE reads, gives a single entry per CDR3 protein. The sample lists under 450,000 distinct CDR3 sequences, approximately 17% occurring once. The TCR comes from a male donor with ankylosing spondylitis. Specimen: blood, either unsorted or a sorted T cell fraction (not recorded which). V usage is TRBV7-2 and J usage is TRBJ1-4; 7 bases are a match to TRBD1. The CDR3 DNA reads TGTGCCAGCAGCTCCGAGGGGGCACTTCTCGAAAAACTGTTTTTT. Amino acids: CASSSEGALLEKLFF.